The T cell receptor (beta chain) under discussion was sequenced for a study of cytomegalovirus exposure and HLA in healthy donors. Study findings and constraints: High sensitivity and specificity were reportedly achieved when the classifier diagnosed cytomegalovirus status.

A word on this clone: Its matching antigen is unknown.

PCR involved 60 Vbeta and 13 Jbeta primers. The protocol was immunoSEQ multiplex PCR, while the TCRdb copy is restricted to in-frame clones and leaves out a portion. Of roughly 140,000 clones detected, roughly 82% appear once; the ten largest clones hold about 6.1%. The CDR3 runs to 13 residues. With 2 bases removed from V and 7 bases from J, the gap between germline ends came to 8 bases. Germline V gives CDR1 LNHNV, CDR2 YYDKDF (reference sequence). The TCR originated in a woman aged 50 to 60 in good health and CMV-seropositive. V and J are TRBV15 and TRBJ1-4, with no clear D. The sequencing input was PBMCs. CDR3 sequence reads: CATSRYGGEKLFF. CDR3 bases: TGTGCCACCAGCAGATATGGAGGTGAAAAACTGTTTTTT.